The present T cell receptor beta chain was sequenced within a study of cytomegalovirus exposure and HLA in healthy donors. Germline loops: CDR1 SGHVS, CDR2 FQNEAQ. The CDR3 covers 16 residues. The ends lost 0 bases at V and 4 bases at J; junction bases unmatched: 6. Use of 60 Vbeta and 13 Jbeta primers characterized the PCR. Some clones are missing from TCRdb's copy, which holds only in-frame ones; the method was immunoSEQ multiplex PCR. The sample has 110,000 or so clones, roughly 71% seen once. Findings and caveats of the study: Productive rates of about 87% or about 30% were seen for most TCR beta V segments in an earlier analysis.

With regard to this clone: Its antigen is still unknown.

The TCR originated in a man aged 18 to 29 in good health and CMV-seropositive. This chain joins TRBV7-8 and TRBJ2-7, with 10 bases matching TRBD1. The specimen was PBMCs. DNA of the CDR3: TGTGCCAGCAGCTTAGCTTCGGGACAGGGGCTTTACGAGCAGTACGTC. Protein sequence: CASSLASGQGLYEQYV.